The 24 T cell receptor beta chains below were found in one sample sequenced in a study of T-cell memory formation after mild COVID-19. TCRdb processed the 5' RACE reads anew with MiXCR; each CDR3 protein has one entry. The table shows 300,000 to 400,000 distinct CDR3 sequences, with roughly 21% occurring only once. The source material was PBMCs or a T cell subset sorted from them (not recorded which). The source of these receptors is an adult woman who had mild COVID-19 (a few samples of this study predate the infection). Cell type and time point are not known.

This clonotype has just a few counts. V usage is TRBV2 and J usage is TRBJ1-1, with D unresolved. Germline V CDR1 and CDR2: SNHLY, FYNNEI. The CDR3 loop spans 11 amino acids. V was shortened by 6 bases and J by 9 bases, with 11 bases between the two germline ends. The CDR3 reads CASREAAKAFF. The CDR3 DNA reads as TGTGCCAGCAGGGAGGCAGCGAAAGCTTTCTTT.

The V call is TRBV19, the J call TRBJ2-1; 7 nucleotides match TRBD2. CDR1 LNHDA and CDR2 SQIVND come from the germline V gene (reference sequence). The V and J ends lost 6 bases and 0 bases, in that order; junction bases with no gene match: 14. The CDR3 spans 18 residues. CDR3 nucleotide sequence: TGTGCCAGTAGCCCGGGGATCAGCGGGACCTACTCCTACAATGAGCAGTTCTTC. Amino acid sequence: CASSPGISGTYSYNEQFF.

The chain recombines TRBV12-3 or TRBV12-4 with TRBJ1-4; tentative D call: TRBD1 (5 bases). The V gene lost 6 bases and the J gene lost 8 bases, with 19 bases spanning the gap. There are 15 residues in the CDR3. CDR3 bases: TGTGCCAGCAGAAAAGGGGCAGGGTGGAGCGAAAAACTGTTTTTT. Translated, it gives CASRKGAGWSEKLFF.

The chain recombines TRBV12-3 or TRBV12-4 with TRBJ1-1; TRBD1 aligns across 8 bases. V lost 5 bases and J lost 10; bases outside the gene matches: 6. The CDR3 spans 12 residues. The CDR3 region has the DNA TGTGCCAGCAGTCAGACAGGGGCTCGAGCTTTCTTT. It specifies CASSQTGARAFF.

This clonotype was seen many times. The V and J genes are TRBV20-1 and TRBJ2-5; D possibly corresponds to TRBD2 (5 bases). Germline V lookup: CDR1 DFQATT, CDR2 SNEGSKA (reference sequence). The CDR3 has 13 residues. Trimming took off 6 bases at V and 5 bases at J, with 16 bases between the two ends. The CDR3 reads CSADRGSQETQYF. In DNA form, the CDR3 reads TGCAGTGCGGACCGGGGATCCCAGGAGACCCAGTACTTC.

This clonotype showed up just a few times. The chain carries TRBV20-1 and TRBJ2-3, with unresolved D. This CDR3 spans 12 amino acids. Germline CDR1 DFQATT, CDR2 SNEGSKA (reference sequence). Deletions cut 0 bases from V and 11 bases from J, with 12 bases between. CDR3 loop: CSARDLTSMQYF. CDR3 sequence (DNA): TGCAGTGCTAGAGATTTGACTTCGATGCAGTATTTT.

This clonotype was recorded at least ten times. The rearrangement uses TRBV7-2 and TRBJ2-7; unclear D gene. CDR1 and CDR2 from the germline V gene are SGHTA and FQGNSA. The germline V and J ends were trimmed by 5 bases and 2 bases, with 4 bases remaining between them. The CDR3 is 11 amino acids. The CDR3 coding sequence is TGTGCCAGCAGCGCCGCCTACGAGCAGTACTTC. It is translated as CASSAAYEQYF.

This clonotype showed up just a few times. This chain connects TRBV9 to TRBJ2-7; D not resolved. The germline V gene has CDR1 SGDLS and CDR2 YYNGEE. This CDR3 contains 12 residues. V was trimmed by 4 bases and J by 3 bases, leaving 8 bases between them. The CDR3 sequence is CASSPHGYEQYF. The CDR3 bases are TGTGCCAGCAGCCCTCATGGCTACGAGCAGTACTTC.

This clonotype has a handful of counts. The CDR3 region is CSASGYGRGNEQYF. The CDR3 bases are TGCAGTGCTAGTGGTTATGGCAGGGGAAACGAGCAGTACTTC. The chain employs TRBV20-1 and TRBJ2-7; tentatively, D is TRBD1 (6 bases). The CDR3 loop spans 14 amino acids. Looked up from germline, CDR1 is DFQATT and CDR2 is SNEGSKA (reference sequence). The V end lost 3 bases, the J end lost 5 bases, and 17 bases lay between the germline ends.

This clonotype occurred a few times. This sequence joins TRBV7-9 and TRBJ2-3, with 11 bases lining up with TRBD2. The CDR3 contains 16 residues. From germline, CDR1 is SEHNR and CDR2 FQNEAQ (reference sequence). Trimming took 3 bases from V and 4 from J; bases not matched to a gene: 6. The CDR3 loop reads CASSLLAGGGADTQYF. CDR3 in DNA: TGTGCCAGCAGCTTGCTAGCGGGAGGAGGCGCAGATACGCAGTATTTT.

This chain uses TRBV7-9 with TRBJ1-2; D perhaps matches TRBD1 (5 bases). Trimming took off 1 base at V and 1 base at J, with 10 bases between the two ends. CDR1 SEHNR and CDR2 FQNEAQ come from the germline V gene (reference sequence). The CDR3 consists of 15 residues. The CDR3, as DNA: TGTGCCAGCAGCTTAGAAGGGGACCTTAACTATGGCTACACCTTC. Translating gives CASSLEGDLNYGYTF. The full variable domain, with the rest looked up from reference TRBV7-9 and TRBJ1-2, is DTGVSQNPRHKITKRGQNVTFRCDPISEHNRLYWYRQTLGQGPEFLTYFQNEAQLEKSRLLSDRFSAERPKGSFSTLEIQRTEQGDSAMYLCASSLEGDLNYGYTFGSGTRLTVV.

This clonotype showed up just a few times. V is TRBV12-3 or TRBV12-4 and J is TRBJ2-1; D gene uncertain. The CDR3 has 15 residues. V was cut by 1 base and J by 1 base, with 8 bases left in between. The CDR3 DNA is TGTGCCAGCAGTTTAGTCGTATGGTCCTACAATGAGCAGTTCTTC. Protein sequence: CASSLVVWSYNEQFF.

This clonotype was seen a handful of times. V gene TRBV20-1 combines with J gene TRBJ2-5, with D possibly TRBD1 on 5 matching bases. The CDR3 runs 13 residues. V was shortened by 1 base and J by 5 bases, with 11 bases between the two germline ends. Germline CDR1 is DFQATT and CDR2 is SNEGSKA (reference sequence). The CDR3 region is CSARAGSRETQYF. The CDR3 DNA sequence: TGCAGTGCTAGAGCAGGGTCGCGGGAGACCCAGTACTTC.

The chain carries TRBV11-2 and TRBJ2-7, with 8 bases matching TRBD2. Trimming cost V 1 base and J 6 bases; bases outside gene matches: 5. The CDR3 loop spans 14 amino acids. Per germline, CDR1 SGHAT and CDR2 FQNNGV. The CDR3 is CASSLAGGPLEQYF. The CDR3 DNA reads TGTGCCAGCAGCTTAGCGGGAGGGCCGCTCGAGCAGTACTTC.

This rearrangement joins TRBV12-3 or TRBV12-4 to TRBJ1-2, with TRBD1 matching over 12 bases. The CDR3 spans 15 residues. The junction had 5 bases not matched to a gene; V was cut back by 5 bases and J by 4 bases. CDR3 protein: CASSPGTGGAYGYTF. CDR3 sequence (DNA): TGTGCCAGCAGTCCAGGGACAGGGGGCGCCTATGGCTACACCTTC.

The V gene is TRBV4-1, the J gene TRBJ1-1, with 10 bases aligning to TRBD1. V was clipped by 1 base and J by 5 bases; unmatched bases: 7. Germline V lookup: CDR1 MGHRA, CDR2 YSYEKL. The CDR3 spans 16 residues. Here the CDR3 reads CASSQGGTGAWTEAFF. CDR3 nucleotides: TGCGCCAGCAGCCAAGGTGGGACAGGGGCATGGACTGAAGCTTTCTTT.

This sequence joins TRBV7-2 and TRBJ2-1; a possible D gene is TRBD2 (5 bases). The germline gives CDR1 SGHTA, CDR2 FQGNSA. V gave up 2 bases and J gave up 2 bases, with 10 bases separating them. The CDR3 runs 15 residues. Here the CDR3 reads CASSLSSGTYNEQFF. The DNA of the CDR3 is TGTGCCAGCAGCTTATCGTCCGGGACCTACAATGAGCAGTTCTTC. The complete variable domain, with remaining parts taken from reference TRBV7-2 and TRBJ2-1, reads GAGVSQSPSNKVTEKGKDVELRCDPISGHTALYWYRQSLGQGLEFLIYFQGNSAPDKSGLPSDRFSAERTGGSVSTLTIQRTQQEDSAVYLCASSLSSGTYNEQFFGPGTRLTVL.

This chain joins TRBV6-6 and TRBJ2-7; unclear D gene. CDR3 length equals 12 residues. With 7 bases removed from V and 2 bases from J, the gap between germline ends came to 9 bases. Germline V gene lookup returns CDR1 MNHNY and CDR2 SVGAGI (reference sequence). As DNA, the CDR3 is TGTGCCAGCAAGGATCAGACCTACGAGCAGTACTTC. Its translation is CASKDQTYEQYF.

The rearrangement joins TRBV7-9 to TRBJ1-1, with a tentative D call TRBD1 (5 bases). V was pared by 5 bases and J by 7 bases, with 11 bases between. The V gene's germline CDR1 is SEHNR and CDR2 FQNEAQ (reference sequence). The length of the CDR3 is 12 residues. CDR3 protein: CASSRGVGEAFF. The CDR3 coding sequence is TGTGCCAGCAGCCGAGGGGTCGGTGAAGCTTTCTTT.

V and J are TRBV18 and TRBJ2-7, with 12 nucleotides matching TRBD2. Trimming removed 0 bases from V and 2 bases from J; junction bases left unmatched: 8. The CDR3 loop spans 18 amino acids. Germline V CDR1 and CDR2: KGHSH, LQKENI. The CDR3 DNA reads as TGTGCCAGCTCACCACCGGGACTAGCGGGTACACGAACCTACGAGCAGTACTTC. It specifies CASSPPGLAGTRTYEQYF.

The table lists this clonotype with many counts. CDR3: CASSPRTGSSYEQYF. CDR3 DNA sequence: TGCGCCAGCAGCCCCCGGACGGGAAGCTCCTACGAGCAGTACTTC. The chain couples TRBV4-1 to TRBJ2-7, with a possible D match to TRBD2 (5 bases). Germline V lookup: CDR1 MGHRA, CDR2 YSYEKL. V was trimmed by 4 bases and J by 0 bases, leaving 13 bases between them. The CDR3 loop spans 15 amino acids.

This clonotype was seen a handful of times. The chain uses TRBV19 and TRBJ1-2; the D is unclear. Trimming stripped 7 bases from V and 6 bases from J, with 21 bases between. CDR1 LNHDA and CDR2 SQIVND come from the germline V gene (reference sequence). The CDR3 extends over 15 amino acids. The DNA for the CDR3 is TGTGCCAGTACACCAGAAAGAGGGAGGACGGATGGCTACACCTTC. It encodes CASTPERGRTDGYTF.

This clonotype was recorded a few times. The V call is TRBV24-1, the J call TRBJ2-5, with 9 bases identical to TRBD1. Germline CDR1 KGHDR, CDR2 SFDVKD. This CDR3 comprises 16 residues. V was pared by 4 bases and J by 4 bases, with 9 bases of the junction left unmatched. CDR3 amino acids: CATSDHTGQGGETQYF. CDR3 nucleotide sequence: TGTGCCACCAGTGACCACACGGGACAGGGCGGAGAGACCCAGTACTTC.

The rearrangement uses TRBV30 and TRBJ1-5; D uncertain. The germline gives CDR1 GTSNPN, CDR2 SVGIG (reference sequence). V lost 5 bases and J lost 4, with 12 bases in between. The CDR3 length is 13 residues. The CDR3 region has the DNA TGTGCCTGGGGTCCTCAGACTAATCAGCCCCAGCATTTT. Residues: CAWGPQTNQPQHF.